Below are 16 T cell receptor beta chains sequenced from a single sample in a study of blood T cell repertoires in COVID-19. The data were produced by immunoSEQ multiplex PCR, yet TCRdb's version contains in-frame clones alone and is incomplete. The sample contains under 150,000 clones, around 81% of which appear only once. Sequenced sample: peripheral blood. These receptors were taken from a man aged 35 to 55 with active or convalescent COVID-19.

This chain connects TRBV24-1 to TRBJ2-5; the match to TRBD2 covers 7 bases. Germline V lookup: CDR1 KGHDR, CDR2 SFDVKD. The CDR3 totals 15 residues. After removal of 2 bases from V and 2 bases from J, the junction contained 4 bases not matched to a gene. CDR3 DNA sequence: TGTGCCACCAGTGATTCAAGGGGAGGGCAAGAGACCCAGTACTTC. Encoded protein: CATSDSRGGQETQYF.

This clone has a handful of counts. The V call is TRBV14, the J call TRBJ1-3; D gene uncertain. V lost 1 base and J lost 2, with 12 bases in between. The CDR3 has 16 residues. Germline CDR1 is SGHDN and CDR2 is FVKESK. The CDR3 reads CASSQVSPVTGNTIYF. The CDR3 DNA reads TGTGCCAGCAGCCAAGTGAGTCCTGTGACTGGAAACACCATATATTTT. Based on the CDR3 plus reference TRBV14 and TRBJ1-3, the full variable domain is EAGVTQFPSHSVIEKGQTVTLRCDPISGHDNLYWYRRVMGKEIKFLLHFVKESKQDESGMPNNRFLAERTGGTYSTLKVQPAELEDSGVYFCASSQVSPVTGNTIYFGEGSWLTVV.

The chain links TRBV5-1 to TRBJ1-3, with D possibly being TRBD1 (5 bases). Germline CDR1 SGHRS, CDR2 YFSETQ. V lost 5 bases, J lost 3 bases, and 18 bases lay in between. The CDR3 totals 16 residues. CDR3 coding DNA: TGCGCCAGCAGTCCCACCATCCAGGGAAATGGAAACACCATATATTTT. Protein product: CASSPTIQGNGNTIYF.

CDR3 sequence (DNA): TGTGCCAGCAGTTACCGGGGGGAGACCCAGTACTTC. Amino acids: CASSYRGETQYF. J is TRBJ2-5 and V is TRBV6-5, with D perhaps TRBD2 (6 bases). Per germline, CDR1 MNHEY and CDR2 SVGAGI. This CDR3 comprises 12 residues. Trimming took off 2 bases at V and 5 bases at J, with 6 bases between the two ends.

The chain combines TRBV3-1 (or the pseudogene TRBV3-2) with TRBJ2-6, with D unresolved. The CDR3 covers 13 residues. The germline gives CDR1 LGHDT, CDR2 YNNKEL (reference sequence). V shed 1 base and J shed 4 bases, with 2 bases lying between them. Here the CDR3 DNA reads TGTGCCAGCAGCCAAGCAGGGGCCAACGTCCTGACTTTC. Amino acid sequence: CASSQAGANVLTF.

The chain is built from TRBV6-2 or TRBV6-3 and TRBJ2-2; D is possibly TRBD1 (6 bases). Germline CDR1 is MNHEY and CDR2 is SVGEGT. The V gene lost 3 bases and the J gene lost 6 bases, with 17 bases spanning the gap. The CDR3 contains 16 residues. The CDR3 coding sequence is TGTGCCAGCAGTTATCCCCCAGGGGATGGTTCCGGGGAGCTGTTTTTT. Protein sequence: CASSYPPGDGSGELFF.

The J gene is TRBJ2-1, the V gene TRBV7-7; 8 nucleotides align to TRBD1. V gave up 5 bases and J gave up 3 bases; unmatched junction bases: 9. Germline V lookup: CDR1 SSHAT, CDR2 FNYEAQ (reference sequence). The CDR3 length is 16 residues. The CDR3 DNA follows: TGTGCCAGCAGCCCGTTGACAGGGGCGGACTACAATGAGCAGTTCTTC. Its translation is CASSPLTGADYNEQFF.

This clone showed up just once. The chain couples TRBV19 to TRBJ1-6; D may be TRBD1 (5 bases). The CDR3 loop spans 14 amino acids. V was pared by 5 bases and J by 7 bases, with 12 bases between. Germline V gives CDR1 LNHDA, CDR2 SQIVND (reference sequence). In DNA form, the CDR3 reads TGTGCCAGTAGTGAACAGACAGAGAATTCACCCCTCCACTTT. The encoded protein is CASSEQTENSPLHF.

Worth noting for this clone: The junction departs from the called germline gene at one end, perhaps through a read error. The rearrangement joins TRBV15 to TRBJ1-1; TRBD1 might be the D (6 bases). Germline V gene sequence: CDR1 LNHNV, CDR2 YYDKDF (reference sequence). This CDR3 region has 12 residues. CDR3 nucleotides: TGTGCCACCAGCAGAGATCAGGGGACACTACTCTTT. Amino acids: CATSRDQGTLLF.

J is TRBJ2-1 and V is TRBV5-1, with unresolved D. Germline lookup yields CDR1 SGHRS and CDR2 YFSETQ. CDR3 size: 15 residues. V was cut by 0 bases and J by 0 bases, with 7 bases left in between. The CDR3 loop is CASSLAGNSYNEQFF. As DNA, the CDR3 is TGCGCCAGCAGCTTGGCTGGCAACTCCTACAATGAGCAGTTCTTC.

V is TRBV5-1 and J is TRBJ2-1; weak D call: TRBD2 (7 bases). The CDR3 extends over 15 amino acids. From germline, CDR1 is SGHRS and CDR2 YFSETQ. Trimming took off 0 bases at V and 6 bases at J, with 13 bases between the two ends. The CDR3 spells CASSLAYRGANEQFF. Here the CDR3 DNA reads TGCGCCAGCAGCTTGGCCTATCGGGGGGCCAATGAGCAGTTCTTC. Variable domain in full (rest from reference TRBV5-1 and TRBJ2-1): KAGVTQTPRYLIKTRGQQVTLSCSPISGHRSVSWYQQTPGQGLQFLFEYFSETQRNKGNFPGRFSGRQFSNSRSEMNVSTLELGDSALYLCASSLAYRGANEQFFGPGTRLTVL.

This chain joins TRBV5-1 and TRBJ2-5, with TRBD1 matching 11 bases. CDR1 and CDR2 from the germline V gene are SGHRS and YFSETQ. Trimming took 1 base from V and 5 from J; bases not matched to a gene: 4. This CDR3 contains 15 residues. The CDR3 loop is CASSLPGQGDETQYF. The CDR3 DNA sequence: TGCGCCAGCAGCTTGCCGGGACAGGGGGACGAGACCCAGTACTTC.

The gene calls are TRBV2 and TRBJ1-2; D is unresolved. This CDR3 is built from 13 residues. Per germline, CDR1 SNHLY and CDR2 FYNNEI. Trimming removed 4 bases from V and 8 bases from J, with 14 bases in between. DNA of the CDR3: TGTGCCAGCAGTGCCGGGAATGGGGAGGGCTACACCTTC. Translation: CASSAGNGEGYTF.

The CDR3 nucleotides are TGTGCCAGCAGTACCCGGACAGGGGGCCACTATGGCTACACCTTC. Its protein is CASSTRTGGHYGYTF. V gene TRBV6-5 combines with J gene TRBJ1-2; 11 bases align to TRBD1. V shed 5 bases and J 3 bases; nucleotides not matched to a gene: 5. Germline loops: CDR1 MNHEY, CDR2 SVGAGI. The CDR3 consists of 15 residues.

V and J are TRBV11-2 and TRBJ2-3; the D gene is possibly TRBD1 (5 bases). The CDR3 totals 16 residues. The V and J ends lost 5 bases and 0 bases respectively, with 15 bases between them. Germline V gene lookup returns CDR1 SGHAT and CDR2 FQNNGV. The CDR3 loop is CASSPAWGSSTDTQYF. DNA of the CDR3: TGTGCCAGCAGCCCCGCCTGGGGCTCTAGCACAGATACGCAGTATTTT.

CDR3 sequence reads: CASSQDNSRGTGELFF. Here the CDR3 DNA reads TGTGCCAGCAGCCAAGATAACTCGAGGGGGACCGGGGAGCTGTTTTTT. The V call is TRBV3-1 (or the pseudogene TRBV3-2), the J call TRBJ2-2; possibly TRBD1 for D (6 bases). Trimming left V 0 bases short and J 5 bases short, with 13 bases between. The CDR3 length is 16 residues. Per germline, CDR1 LGHDT and CDR2 YNNKEL (reference sequence).